The clone carrying this T cell receptor beta chain appeared a few times. The antigen is not known. Every donor provided one heparinised blood draw, which averaged approximately 120 mL. The data were obtained in a study of beta chain features in type 1 diabetes. Study-level results: The naive, central memory and Treg TCRB repertoires showed an apparent similarity that was greater among patients than among healthy donors. Moderate yet significant TCRB CDR3 shortening was seen in Type 1 diabetes patients in all four CD4+ subsets.

Trimming stripped 0 bases from V and 2 bases from J, with 13 bases between. The CDR3 extends over 16 amino acids. Germline V lookup: CDR1 SGHRS, CDR2 YFSETQ. Isolated RNA was reverse transcribed in full, so expressed TCRB transcripts were sequenced. The table came from immunoSEQ multiplex PCR; TCRdb's copy has only in-frame clones and leaves some out. The repertoire holds roughly 350,000 clones, with around 10% as singletons. Material: central memory CD4+ T cells from blood. This receptor was identified in a man aged 25-45 years with type 1 diabetes. The gene calls are TRBV5-1 and TRBJ2-3; a weak D match, TRBD2 (6 bases). CDR3 bases: TGCGCCAGCAGCTTGGGGGGGACTTTCCCCACAGATACGCAGTATTTT. It yields the protein CASSLGGTFPTDTQYF.